This T cell receptor beta chain was identified in a study of T cells in Graves' hyperthyroidism and ophthalmopathy. Study-wide findings and caveats: Separation of ophthalmopathy from stable hyperthyroidism was achieved by a 13 V-J model.

Using RNA transcripts as the source, TCR beta CDR3 regions were amplified. During a first-round RT-PCR of the TCR CDR3, the HTBI primer set was used. MiXCR, applied by TCRdb to the multiplex PCR reads, yields one record per CDR3 protein. The sample contains around 250,000 distinct CDR3 sequences, roughly 15% of which appear only once. Approximately 10 ml of fresh peripheral blood supplied the PBMCs. The CDR3 is made up of 20 amino acids. Germline CDR1 KGHDR, CDR2 SFDVKD. V lost 1 base to trimming and J lost 2 bases; unmatched junction nucleotides: 11. Worth noting for this clonotype: Its antigen is as yet unknown.

The V and J genes are TRBV24-1 and TRBJ2-1; 12 nucleotides line up with TRBD2. The receptor was isolated from a young woman with Graves' ophthalmopathy. Sequenced material: blood. The CDR3 DNA is TGTGCCACCAGTGATTTTCACCTAGCGGGAGGGATCAGCACCTACAATGAGCAGTTCTTC. This sequence encodes CATSDFHLAGGISTYNEQFF.